Listed below are T cell receptor beta chains from one sample, sequenced in a study of shared clonotypes between healthy human individuals. TCRdb's copy holds only in-frame clones and misses some; the assay was immunoSEQ multiplex PCR. The data contain 500,000 or so clones, approximately 95% of them singletons. The sample was naive CD4+ T cells sorted from blood. All receptors come from a woman aged 25 to 39 in good health. Both conserved end residues are part of each CDR3. A D gene is named only where the DNA matches it firmly. Expanded clones get a size class; other rows say once, few or many, or leave the size out.

.	TRBV27	.	TRBJ2-7	CASSLLRDYEQYF	TGTGCCAGCAGTTTGCTCCGGGACTACGAGCAGTACTTC
.	TRBV28	TRBD2	TRBJ2-7	CASSLTGGPYEQYF	TGTGCCAGCAGCCTGACGGGGGGACCCTACGAGCAGTACTTC
.	TRBV5-4	.	TRBJ1-2	CASSLALAGWPYGYTF	TGTGCCAGCAGCTTGGCCCTGGCAGGGTGGCCCTATGGCTACACCTTC
.	TRBV9	.	TRBJ2-1	CASSVGQRTDGYNEQFF	TGTGCCAGCAGCGTAGGCCAGAGGACGGACGGCTACAATGAGCAGTTCTTC
.	TRBV28	TRBD1	TRBJ2-5	CASREYRGQKETQYF	TGTGCCAGCAGAGAGTACAGGGGGCAAAAGGAGACCCAGTACTTC
.	TRBV18	.	TRBJ2-3	CASSPTTGIGTDTQYF	TGTGCCAGCTCGCCAACAACAGGGATTGGCACAGATACGCAGTATTTT
.	TRBV6-5	TRBD2	TRBJ2-7	CASSLRTSGAYEQYF	TGTGCCAGCAGTTTAAGGACTAGCGGGGCCTACGAGCAGTACTTC
.	TRBV7-2	TRBD1	TRBJ2-6	CASSSIGTGRAGANVLTF	TGTGCCAGCAGCTCAATCGGGACAGGGCGGGCTGGGGCCAACGTCCTGACTTTC
.	TRBV5-1	TRBD1	TRBJ2-7	CASSLDHRGKGEQYF	TGCGCCAGCAGCTTGGATCACAGGGGGAAAGGCGAGCAGTACTTC
.	TRBV7-2	TRBD2	TRBJ2-5	CASSLGVAGGGRAETQYF	TGTGCCAGCAGCTTAGGGGTAGCGGGAGGGGGTCGGGCGGAGACCCAGTACTTC
.	TRBV6-5	.	TRBJ1-1	CASRQTGSTEGAFF	TGTGCCAGCAGACAAACCGGGTCCACCGAAGGAGCTTTCTTT
.	TRBV4-1	TRBD1	TRBJ2-2	CASSQLTTTGISGELFF	TGCGCCAGCAGCCAACTTACCACGACAGGGATCTCCGGGGAGCTGTTTTTT
.	TRBV19	.	TRBJ2-7	CASSIEGRAPQYEQYF	TGTGCCAGTAGTATAGAGGGGCGAGCGCCCCAATACGAGCAGTACTTC
.	TRBV19	TRBD1	TRBJ1-6	CASGYRGGNSPLHF	TGTGCCAGTGGGTACAGGGGAGGCAATTCACCCCTCCACTTT
.	TRBV28	.	TRBJ1-1	CASSHAGEENTEAFF	TGTGCCAGCAGTCACGCGGGAGAGGAGAACACTGAAGCTTTCTTT
once	TRBV5-6	.	TRBJ2-7	CASSSASGSPGEQYF	TGTGCCAGCAGCTCGGCTTCCGGGTCACCGGGCGAGCAGTACTTC
.	TRBV7-3	TRBD2	TRBJ2-3	CASSFGALADTDTQYF	TGTGCCAGCAGCTTTGGGGCCCTAGCGGACACAGATACGCAGTATTTT
.	TRBV30	.	TRBJ1-2	CAWGEEVRLGTF	TGTGCCTGGGGGGAGGAGGTCCGCTTGGGCACCTTC
.	TRBV7-9	.	TRBJ1-4	CASSGLVQREKLFF	TGTGCCAGCAGTGGGTTGGTGCAGAGGGAAAAACTGTTTTTT
.	TRBV10-2	TRBD2	TRBJ2-7	CASRETSGDPYEQYF	TGCGCCAGCAGGGAGACTAGCGGGGACCCCTACGAGCAGTACTTC
once	TRBV7-9	.	TRBJ2-7	CASSSTGWGPPTYEQYF	TGTGCCAGCAGCTCCACCGGGTGGGGACCCCCAACCTACGAGCAGTACTTC
.	TRBV19	TRBD1	TRBJ2-4	CASTFAPGQGGNIQYF	TGTGCCAGTACCTTTGCGCCGGGACAGGGGGGGAACATTCAGTACTTC
.	TRBV4-1	.	TRBJ1-2	CASSQWAGINGYTF	TGCGCCAGCAGCCAATGGGCTGGAATCAATGGCTACACCTTC